The rows below give T cell receptor beta chains drawn from one sample of a study of control samples from healthy donors and cancer patients. TCRdb's table, derived via immunoSEQ multiplex PCR, lists solely in-frame clones and lacks some. The data show roughly 90,000 clones, 85% to 95% seen once. Sequencing was done on a sample of blood. Source of these receptors: a woman aged 25-40 years in good health. Both conserved end residues are part of each CDR3. Each record gives: D gene, V gene, clone size, J gene, CDR3 protein, CDR3 DNA. The D gene is left open where the match is weak. For some rows the clone size is stated as once, few or many, or as a class when expanded; others skip it.

>NA|TRBV19|NA|TRBJ1-1
CASSSRQSNTEAFF
TGTGCCAGTAGCTCAAGACAATCGAACACTGAAGCTTTCTTT
>NA|TRBV24-1|NA|TRBJ1-2
CATSTSTGGWSGYTF
TGTGCCACCAGTACATCAACGGGGGGTTGGTCTGGCTACACCTTC
>NA|TRBV5-6|NA|TRBJ1-2
CASSLASGEGYTF
TGTGCCAGCAGCTTGGCGTCAGGGGAAGGCTACACCTTC
>TRBD1|TRBV27|NA|TRBJ1-5
CASTSKWDRGSNQPQHF
TGTGCCAGCACCTCAAAGTGGGACAGGGGCAGCAATCAGCCCCAGCATTTT
>NA|TRBV6-4|few|TRBJ2-6
CASSDSGANVLTF
TGTGCCAGCAGTGACTCTGGGGCCAACGTCCTGACTTTC
>TRBD2|TRBV28|once|TRBJ2-5
CASSLPGGGGQETQYF
TGTGCCAGCAGTTTGCCCGGTGGGGGGGGGCAAGAGACCCAGTACTTC
>TRBD2|TRBV13|NA|TRBJ2-5
CASSQGLAGGETQYF
TGTGCCAGCAGCCAGGGACTAGCGGGAGGTGAGACCCAGTACTTC
>TRBD2|TRBV6-1|NA|TRBJ2-7
CASSEGLADSYEQYF
TGTGCCAGCAGTGAAGGACTAGCGGACTCCTACGAGCAGTACTTC
>TRBD2|TRBV5-4|NA|TRBJ2-3
CASSLGLAGLTDTQYF
TGTGCCAGCAGCTTGGGACTAGCGGGGCTCACAGATACGCAGTATTTT
>NA|TRBV18|NA|TRBJ2-7
CASSQRVDEQYF
TGTGCCAGCTCGCAGAGGGTCGACGAGCAGTACTTC
>NA|TRBV6-5|NA|TRBJ1-6
CASSYGGQNSPLHF
TGTGCCAGCAGTTACGGGGGGCAGAATTCACCCCTCCACTTT
>NA|TRBV6-5|NA|TRBJ1-3
CASISGDSGNTIYF
TGTGCCAGCATCTCAGGGGACTCTGGAAACACCATATATTTT
>NA|TRBV2|NA|TRBJ2-2
CASFRDIYTGELFF
TGTGCCAGCTTCCGGGACATATACACCGGGGAGCTGTTTTTT
>NA|TRBV2|NA|TRBJ2-3
CASSRSRQRASTDTQYF
TGTGCCAGCAGTCGCTCGAGACAGCGTGCTAGCACAGATACGCAGTATTTT
>NA|TRBV9|NA|TRBJ1-2
CASSVVGGVEGYTF
TGTGCCAGCAGCGTAGTAGGGGGTGTCGAAGGCTACACCTTC
>NA|TRBV7-6|NA|TRBJ2-1
CASSDQGWAYNEQFF
TGTGCCAGCAGCGACCAGGGTTGGGCCTACAATGAGCAGTTCTTC
>NA|TRBV7-8|once|TRBJ1-3
CASTPGYTGNTIYF
TGTGCCAGCACCCCAGGGTACACTGGAAACACCATATATTTT
>NA|TRBV5-1|NA|TRBJ2-1
CASSLVFFGGSYNEQFF
TGCGCCAGCAGCTTGGTTTTCTTTGGGGGATCCTACAATGAGCAGTTCTTC
>NA|TRBV7-9|NA|TRBJ2-5
CASSLDPRVQETQYF
TGTGCCAGCAGCTTAGACCCACGGGTCCAAGAGACCCAGTACTTC
>TRBD2|TRBV6-2/TRBV6-3|NA|TRBJ2-3
CASSVLAGPDTQYF
TGTGCCAGCAGTGTGCTAGCGGGGCCAGATACGCAGTATTTT
>NA|TRBV2|NA|TRBJ1-1
CASSDEANTEAFF
TGTGCCAGCAGTGATGAAGCAAACACTGAAGCTTTCTTT
>NA|TRBV18|NA|TRBJ1-2
CASSPGVRRAEGYTF
TGTGCCAGCTCACCCGGGGTAAGGAGAGCAGAAGGCTACACCTTC
>NA|TRBV4-1|NA|TRBJ1-1
CASSQDPGGWNTEAFF
TGCGCCAGCAGCCAAGATCCGGGGGGATGGAACACTGAAGCTTTCTTT
>NA|TRBV7-9|few|TRBJ2-7
CASSLGWVDQYF
TGTGCCAGCAGCTTGGGTTGGGTGGACCAGTACTTC
>NA|TRBV4-2|NA|TRBJ2-7
CASSQGASVEQYF
TGTGCCAGCAGCCAAGGTGCTAGTGTGGAGCAGTACTTC
>NA|TRBV12-5|NA|TRBJ2-7
CASGFLGQEQYF
TGTGCTAGTGGTTTCTTAGGGCAAGAGCAGTACTTC
>TRBD2|TRBV6-4|NA|TRBJ2-3
CASSESGGSTDTQYF
TGTGCCAGCAGTGAGAGCGGGGGTAGCACAGATACGCAGTATTTT
>NA|TRBV5-4|NA|TRBJ2-6
CASSTDGGFSGANVLTF
TGTGCCAGCAGTACCGACGGTGGCTTTTCTGGGGCCAACGTCCTGACTTTC
>NA|TRBV28|NA|TRBJ1-4
CASDGGTNEKLFF
TGTGCCAGCGACGGGGGGACTAATGAAAAACTGTTTTTT
>TRBD2|TRBV20-1|NA|TRBJ2-7
CSASPKTSGSYSYEQYF
TGCAGTGCTAGTCCTAAGACTAGCGGGTCCTACTCCTACGAGCAGTACTTC
>NA|TRBV6-5|NA|TRBJ2-3
CASSRRGRDTQYF
TGTGCCAGCAGTAGGAGGGGGAGAGATACGCAGTATTTT
>TRBD1|TRBV7-3|NA|TRBJ2-1
CASSFRDSPYNEQFF
TGTGCCAGCAGTTTCCGGGACAGTCCTTACAATGAGCAGTTCTTC
>NA|TRBV5-5|NA|TRBJ2-1
CASSLSWGPNNEQFF
TGTGCCAGCAGCTTGAGTTGGGGCCCAAACAATGAGCAGTTCTTC
>NA|TRBV2|NA|TRBJ2-3
CASGYVGGTDTQYF
TGTGCCAGCGGGTACGTGGGGGGCACAGATACGCAGTATTTT
>NA|TRBV6-5|few|TRBJ2-2
CASNIADTGELFF
TGTGCCAGCAATATTGCAGACACCGGGGAGCTGTTTTTT
>NA|TRBV18|once|TRBJ2-3
CASSPPGTYTDTQYF
TGTGCCAGCTCACCTCCCGGGACGTACACAGATACGCAGTATTTT
>NA|TRBV6-5|once|TRBJ1-1
CASRDLNTEAFF
TGTGCCAGCAGAGACTTGAACACTGAAGCTTTCTTT
>TRBD2|TRBV27|NA|TRBJ2-1
CASSLGLEDNEQFF
TGTGCCAGCAGTCTGGGACTAGAAGACAATGAGCAGTTCTTC
>NA|TRBV20-1|NA|TRBJ1-4
CSASRTHNEKLFF
TGCAGTGCTAGTCGGACCCATAATGAAAAACTGTTTTTT
>NA|TRBV2|NA|TRBJ2-2
CASKTEATNTGELFF
TGTGCCAGCAAGACAGAAGCGACCAACACCGGGGAGCTGTTTTTT
>NA|TRBV7-9|NA|TRBJ1-2
CASSSITMRGVITDGYTF
TGTGCCAGCAGCTCAATCACCATGAGGGGGGTTATTACGGATGGCTACACCTTC
>TRBD2|TRBV19|few|TRBJ2-1
CASSIIGVAGYNEQFF
TGTGCCAGTAGTATTATTGGGGTAGCGGGGTACAATGAGCAGTTCTTC
>NA|TRBV7-8|NA|TRBJ1-2
CASSVGSNYGYTF
TGTGCCAGCAGCGTCGGGTCGAACTATGGCTACACCTTC
>NA|TRBV5-1|NA|TRBJ1-2
CASSFEAGVYGYTF
TGCGCCAGCAGCTTTGAAGCAGGGGTCTATGGCTACACCTTC
>NA|TRBV10-3|NA|TRBJ1-5
CAISESGGFDQPQHF
TGTGCCATCAGTGAGTCGGGGGGCTTCGATCAGCCCCAGCATTTT
>TRBD1|TRBV5-3|NA|TRBJ1-1
CARSGTVGAMNTEAFF
TGTGCCAGAAGCGGGACAGTGGGAGCGATGAACACTGAAGCTTTCTTT
>NA|TRBV27|NA|TRBJ2-3
CASSLIVSGPDTQYF
TGTGCCAGCAGTTTAATCGTGAGCGGCCCAGATACGCAGTATTTT
>TRBD1|TRBV5-1|NA|TRBJ1-1
CASSYGQGIAFF
TGCGCCAGCAGCTACGGACAGGGGATCGCTTTCTTT
>NA|TRBV21-1|NA|TRBJ1-4
CASCERQPNCEKLFF
TGTGCCAGCTGCGAAAGACAGCCCAATTGTGAAAAACTGTTTTTT
>NA|TRBV9|NA|TRBJ2-3
CASSVAGLSDTQYF
TGTGCCAGCAGCGTAGCTGGTTTGTCAGATACGCAGTATTTT
>TRBD1|TRBV18|NA|TRBJ1-3
CASRDSSGNTIYF
TGTGCCAGCCGGGACAGCTCTGGAAACACCATATATTTT
>NA|TRBV12-5|few|TRBJ1-1
CASGLVPGNTEAFF
TGTGCTAGTGGTTTGGTACCGGGGAACACTGAAGCTTTCTTT
>NA|TRBV24-1|NA|TRBJ2-1
CATSDYTGTSNEQFF
TGTGCCACCAGTGATTACACCGGGACTTCAAATGAGCAGTTCTTC
>NA|TRBV5-1|NA|TRBJ1-3
CASSLLGGTGNTIYF
TGCGCCAGCAGCTTGTTAGGGGGGACTGGAAACACCATATATTTT
>TRBD1|TRBV28|NA|TRBJ2-7
CASSSFNWDSSYEQYF
TGTGCCAGCAGTTCCTTCAACTGGGACAGTTCCTACGAGCAGTACTTC